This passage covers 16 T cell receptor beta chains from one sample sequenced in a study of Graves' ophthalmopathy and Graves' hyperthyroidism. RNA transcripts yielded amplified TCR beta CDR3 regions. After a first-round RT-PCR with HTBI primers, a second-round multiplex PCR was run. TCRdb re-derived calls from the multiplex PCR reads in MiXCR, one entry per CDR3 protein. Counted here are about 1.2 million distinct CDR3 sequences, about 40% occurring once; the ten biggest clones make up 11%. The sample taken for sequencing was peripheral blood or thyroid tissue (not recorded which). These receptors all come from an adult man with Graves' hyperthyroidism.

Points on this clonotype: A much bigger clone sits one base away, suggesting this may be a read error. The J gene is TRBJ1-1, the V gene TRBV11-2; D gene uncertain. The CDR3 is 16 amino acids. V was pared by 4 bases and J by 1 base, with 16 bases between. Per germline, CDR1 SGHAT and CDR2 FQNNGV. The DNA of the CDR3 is TGTGCCAGCAGCTCCTGGGCGGCGGAGGGGAACACTGAAGCTTTCTTT. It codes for CASSSWAAEGNTEAFF.

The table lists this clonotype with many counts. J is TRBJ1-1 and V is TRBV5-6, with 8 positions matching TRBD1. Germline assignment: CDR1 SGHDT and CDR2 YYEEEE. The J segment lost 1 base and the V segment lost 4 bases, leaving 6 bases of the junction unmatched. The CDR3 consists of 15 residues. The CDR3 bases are TGTGCCAGCAGCGGGACAGGAGGGGCGAACACTGAAGCTTTCTTT. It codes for CASSGTGGANTEAFF.

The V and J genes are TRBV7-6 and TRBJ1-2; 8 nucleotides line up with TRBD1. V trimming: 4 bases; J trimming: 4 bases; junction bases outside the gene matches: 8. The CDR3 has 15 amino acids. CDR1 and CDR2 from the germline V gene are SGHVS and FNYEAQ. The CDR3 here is CASSSGQGLRYGYTF. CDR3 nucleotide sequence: TGTGCCAGCAGCTCCGGACAGGGTCTCCGCTATGGCTACACCTTC.

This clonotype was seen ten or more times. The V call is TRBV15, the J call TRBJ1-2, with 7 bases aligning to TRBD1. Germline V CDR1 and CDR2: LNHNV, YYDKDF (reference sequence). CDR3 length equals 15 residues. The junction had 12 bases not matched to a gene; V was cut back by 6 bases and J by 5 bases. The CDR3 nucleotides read TGTGCCACCAGATGGGGGGGACAGAGCTTTTATGGCTACACCTTC. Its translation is CATRWGGQSFYGYTF.

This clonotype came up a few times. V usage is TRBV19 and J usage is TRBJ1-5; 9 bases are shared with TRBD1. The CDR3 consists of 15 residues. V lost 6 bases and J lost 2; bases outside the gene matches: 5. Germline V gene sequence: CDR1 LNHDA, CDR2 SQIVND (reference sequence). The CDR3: CASRTQGAGNQPQHF. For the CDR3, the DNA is TGTGCCAGTAGGACACAGGGGGCTGGCAATCAGCCCCAGCATTTT.

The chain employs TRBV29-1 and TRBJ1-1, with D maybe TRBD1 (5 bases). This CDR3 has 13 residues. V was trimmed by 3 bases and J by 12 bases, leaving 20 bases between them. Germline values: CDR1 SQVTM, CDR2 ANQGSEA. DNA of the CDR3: TGCAGCGTTGATTCTGGGGCCAACGTCCTGACTTTCTTT. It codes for CSVDSGANVLTFF.

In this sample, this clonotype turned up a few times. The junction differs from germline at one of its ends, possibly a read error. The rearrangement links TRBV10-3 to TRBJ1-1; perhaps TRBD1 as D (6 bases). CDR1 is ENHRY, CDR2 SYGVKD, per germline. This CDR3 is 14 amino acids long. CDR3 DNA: TGTGCCAGCAGTTACACCGACAGGAGCACTGAAGCTTTCTTT. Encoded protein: CASSYTDRSTEAFF.

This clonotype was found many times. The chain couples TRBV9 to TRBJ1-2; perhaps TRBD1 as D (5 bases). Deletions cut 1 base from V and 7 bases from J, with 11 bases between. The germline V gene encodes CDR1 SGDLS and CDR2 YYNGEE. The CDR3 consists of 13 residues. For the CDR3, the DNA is TGTGCCAGCAGCGTATGGGCAGGGAGTGGCTACACCTTC. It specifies CASSVWAGSGYTF. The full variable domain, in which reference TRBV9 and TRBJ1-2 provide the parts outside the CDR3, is DSGVTQTPKHLITATGQRVTLRCSPRSGDLSVYWYQQSLDQGLQFLIQYYNGEERAKGNILERFSAQQFPDLHSELNLSSLELGDSALYFCASSVWAGSGYTFGSGTRLTVV.

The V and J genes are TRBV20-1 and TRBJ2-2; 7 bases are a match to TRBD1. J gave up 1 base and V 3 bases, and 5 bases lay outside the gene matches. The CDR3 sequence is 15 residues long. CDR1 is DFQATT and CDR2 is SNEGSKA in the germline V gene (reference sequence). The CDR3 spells CSASERTGNTGELFF. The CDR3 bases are TGCAGTGCTAGTGAAAGGACAGGGAACACCGGGGAGCTGTTTTTT.

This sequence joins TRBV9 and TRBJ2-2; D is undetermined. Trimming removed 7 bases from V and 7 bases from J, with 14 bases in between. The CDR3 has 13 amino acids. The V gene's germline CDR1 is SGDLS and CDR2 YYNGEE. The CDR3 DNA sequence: TGTGCCAGCCGAGATCCCGTTCGCGGGGAGCTGTTTTTT. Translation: CASRDPVRGELFF.

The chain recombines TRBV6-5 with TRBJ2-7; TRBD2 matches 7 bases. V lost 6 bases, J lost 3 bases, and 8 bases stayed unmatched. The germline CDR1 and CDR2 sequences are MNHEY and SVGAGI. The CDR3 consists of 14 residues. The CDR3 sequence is CASRTAGANYEQYF. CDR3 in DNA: TGTGCCAGCAGAACGGCGGGAGCCAACTACGAGCAGTACTTC.

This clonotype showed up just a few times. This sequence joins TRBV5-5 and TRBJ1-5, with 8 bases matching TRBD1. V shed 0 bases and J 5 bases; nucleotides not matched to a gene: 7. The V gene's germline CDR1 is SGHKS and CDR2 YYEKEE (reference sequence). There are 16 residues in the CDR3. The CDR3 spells CASSLDWYRGDQPQHF. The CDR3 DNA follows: TGTGCCAGCAGCTTGGATTGGTACAGGGGGGATCAGCCCCAGCATTTT. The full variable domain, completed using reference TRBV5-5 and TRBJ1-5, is DAGVTQSPTHLIKTRGQQVTLRCSPISGHKSVSWYQQVLGQGPQFIFQYYEKEERGRGNFPDRFSARQFPNYSSELNVNALLLGDSALYLCASSLDWYRGDQPQHFGDGTRLSIL.

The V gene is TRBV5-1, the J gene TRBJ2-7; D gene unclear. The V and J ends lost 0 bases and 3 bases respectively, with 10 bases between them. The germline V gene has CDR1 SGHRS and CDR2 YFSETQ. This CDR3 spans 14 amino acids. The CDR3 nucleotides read TGCGCCAGCAGCTTGGCAGCGACCAACTACGAGCAGTACTTC. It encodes CASSLAATNYEQYF.

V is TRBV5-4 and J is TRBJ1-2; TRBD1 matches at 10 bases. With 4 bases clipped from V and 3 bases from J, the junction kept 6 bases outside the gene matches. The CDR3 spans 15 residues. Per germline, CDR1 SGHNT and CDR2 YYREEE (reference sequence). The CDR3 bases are TGTGCCAGCAGCGTTGAAGGGACAGGGGACTATGGCTACACCTTC. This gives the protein CASSVEGTGDYGYTF.

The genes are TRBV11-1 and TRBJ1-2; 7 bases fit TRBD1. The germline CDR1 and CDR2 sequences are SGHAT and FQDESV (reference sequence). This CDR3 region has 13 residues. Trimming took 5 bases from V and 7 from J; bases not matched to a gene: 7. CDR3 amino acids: CASSVEGDSGYTF. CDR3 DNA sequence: TGTGCCAGCAGCGTTGAAGGGGACAGTGGCTACACCTTC.

In DNA, the CDR3 is TGTGCCAGCCTCCCGGAGGGATGGAAATACGAGCAGTACTTC. As protein: CASLPEGWKYEQYF. The chain recombines TRBV6-1 with TRBJ2-7; D perhaps matches TRBD2 (6 bases). From germline, CDR1 is MNHNS and CDR2 SASEGT. Trimming pared 8 bases from V and 4 bases from J, leaving 18 bases between. The CDR3 length is 14 residues.